The 29 T cell receptor beta chains below all came from one sample that was sequenced in a study of blood T cell repertoires in COVID-19. Profiling relied on immunoSEQ multiplex PCR, and the TCRdb table lists in-frame clones only, not all of them. The sample lists under 300,000 clones, around 86% seen once, with 3.6% in the top ten. Material: peripheral blood. The receptors here all came from a man aged 18 to 35 with active or convalescent COVID-19.

V is TRBV4-2 and J is TRBJ1-4, with 7 bases fitting TRBD1. This CDR3 contains 17 residues. V was clipped by 1 base and J by 4 bases; unmatched bases: 9. The germline gives CDR1 LGHNA, CDR2 YNFKEQ. CDR3 nucleotide sequence: TGTGCCAGCAGCCAAGGGGTACAGGGGCCTGGTAATGAAAAACTGTTTTTT. Translation gives CASSQGVQGPGNEKLFF.

The V gene is TRBV7-3, the J gene TRBJ2-7; D may be TRBD2 (6 bases). The CDR3 consists of 16 residues. V was clipped by 3 bases and J by 6 bases, with 21 bases between them. Looked up from germline, CDR1 is SGHTA and CDR2 is FQGTGA. In DNA, the CDR3 is TGTGCCAGCAGCTTGATGCCAGGCGGGGACCTAAGCGAGCAGTACTTC. Translated: CASSLMPGGDLSEQYF.

The V call is TRBV14, the J call TRBJ2-7, with a tentative D call TRBD1 (5 bases). The CDR3 covers 13 residues. The V gene lost 2 bases and the J gene lost 1 base, with 6 bases spanning the gap. CDR1 is SGHDN and CDR2 is FVKESK in the germline V gene. The CDR3 bases are TGTGCCAGCAGCCAATACAGGTCCTACGAGCAGTACTTC. Translation: CASSQYRSYEQYF.

This chain links TRBV7-3 with TRBJ2-1; maybe TRBD2 (6 bases). Trimming shortened V by 5 bases and J by 10 bases, and 15 bases separated the two germline ends. This CDR3 has 13 amino acids. The germline gives CDR1 SGHTA, CDR2 FQGTGA. Written as DNA, the CDR3 is TGTGCCAGCAGCGTTACGGGGGACCGAGAGCAGTTCTTC. Translating it yields CASSVTGDREQFF.

The rearrangement links TRBV30 to TRBJ1-5; 9 bases are a match to TRBD1. V was clipped by 4 bases and J by 4 bases; unmatched bases: 2. Germline assignment: CDR1 GTSNPN and CDR2 SVGIG (reference sequence). This CDR3 contains 13 residues. CDR3: CAWTGQGNQPQHF. The CDR3 DNA follows: TGTGCCTGGACGGGACAGGGAAATCAGCCCCAGCATTTT.

V is TRBV18 and J is TRBJ1-6, with D tentatively TRBD1 (6 bases). Per germline, CDR1 KGHSH and CDR2 LQKENI. This CDR3 is built from 16 residues. V dropped 3 bases and J dropped 6 bases, with 15 bases sitting between them. The DNA for the CDR3 is TGTGCCAGCTCACCGGTGGAGGGGGGGGCTAATTCACCCCTCCACTTT. It yields the protein CASSPVEGGANSPLHF.

For the CDR3, the DNA is TGCGCCAGCAGCTTTACGACAGGGGTCGGGAACACTGAAGCTTTCTTT. It codes for CASSFTTGVGNTEAFF. The chain combines TRBV5-1 with TRBJ1-1; 8 bases are shared with TRBD1. The CDR3 is made up of 16 amino acids. Germline trimming cut 2 bases from V and 1 base from J; bases unmatched to any gene: 7. CDR1 is SGHRS and CDR2 is YFSETQ in the germline V gene.

V is TRBV6-6 and J is TRBJ2-1; 8 nucleotides agree with TRBD2. Per the germline V gene, CDR1 is MNHNY and CDR2 is SVGAGI (reference sequence). The length of the CDR3 is 15 residues. V gave up 0 bases and J gave up 5 bases; unmatched junction bases: 3. The CDR3 sequence is CASSYSRGANNEQFF. CDR3 DNA sequence: TGTGCCAGCAGTTACTCGCGGGGGGCGAACAATGAGCAGTTCTTC.

The rearrangement uses TRBV23-1 and TRBJ2-3, with 13 bases lining up with TRBD2. TRBV23-1 counts as an open reading frame of uncertain function. The CDR3 is made up of 18 amino acids. The V gene end was trimmed by 3 bases and the J gene end by 3 bases; junction bases not matched to a gene: 9. Here the CDR3 reads CASSHPGLAGVCTDTQYF. CDR3 DNA sequence: TGCGCCAGCAGTCACCCTGGACTAGCGGGAGTTTGTACAGATACGCAGTATTTT.

The chain uses TRBV5-6 and TRBJ1-5, with D possibly TRBD1 on 6 matching bases. Trimming removed 2 bases from V and 5 bases from J, with 14 bases in between. Germline V gene lookup returns CDR1 SGHDT and CDR2 YYEEEE. The length of the CDR3 is 15 residues. CDR3 region: CASSLGRGPHQPQHF. The CDR3 region has the DNA TGTGCCAGCAGCTTAGGCAGGGGACCCCATCAGCCCCAGCATTTT.

The sample holds one count of this clone. The rearrangement links TRBV9 to TRBJ2-2; TRBD2 is a possible D gene (6 bases). Germline V lookup: CDR1 SGDLS, CDR2 YYNGEE. V gave up 4 bases and J gave up 2 bases, with 9 bases separating them. This CDR3 comprises 14 residues. CDR3 residues: CASSPSVNTGELFF. The CDR3 coding sequence is TGTGCCAGCAGCCCTAGCGTAAACACCGGGGAGCTGTTTTTT.

The rearrangement joins TRBV19 to TRBJ2-6, with TRBD1 matching over 7 bases. V dropped 6 bases and J dropped 1; count of bases not matched to a gene: 0. Germline lookup yields CDR1 LNHDA and CDR2 SQIVND (reference sequence). The CDR3 runs to 14 residues. CDR3 DNA: TGTGCCAGTAGGACAGGGTCTGGGGCCAACGTCCTGACTTTC. Translating gives CASRTGSGANVLTF.

The chain has TRBV18 and TRBJ1-1; a weak D match, TRBD1 (5 bases). There are 13 residues in the CDR3. Trimming left V 10 bases short and J 1 base short, with 13 bases between. Germline V CDR1 and CDR2: KGHSH, LQKENI. The CDR3 bases are TGTGCCACCAACCCAGGACAGAACACTGAAGCTTTCTTT. This encodes CATNPGQNTEAFF.

V gene TRBV6-5 combines with J gene TRBJ1-3; a possible D gene is TRBD1 (6 bases). Germline lookup yields CDR1 MNHEY and CDR2 SVGAGI. The V end was cut by 4 bases, the J end by 0 bases, with 13 bases between. This CDR3 spans 16 amino acids. CDR3 DNA sequence: TGTGCCAGCAGTTCTGGGGGGGCTGACTCTGGAAACACCATATATTTT. Translated: CASSSGGADSGNTIYF.

The V gene is TRBV9, the J gene TRBJ1-2, with D perhaps TRBD1 (5 bases). This CDR3 comprises 15 residues. CDR1 and CDR2 from the germline V gene are SGDLS and YYNGEE. Trimming left V 0 bases short and J 6 bases short, with 15 bases between. The CDR3 DNA is TGTGCCAGCAGCGTAGAACAGGTTCCCCCACATGGCTACACCTTC. This codes for CASSVEQVPPHGYTF. Full variable domain (rest looked up from reference TRBV9 and TRBJ1-2): DSGVTQTPKHLITATGQRVTLRCSPRSGDLSVYWYQQSLDQGLQFLIQYYNGEERAKGNILERFSAQQFPDLHSELNLSSLELGDSALYFCASSVEQVPPHGYTFGSGTRLTVV.

The V call is TRBV19, the J call TRBJ2-1, with D perhaps TRBD2 (6 bases). Germline V gene data show CDR1 as LNHDA and CDR2 as SQIVND (reference sequence). The CDR3 spans 14 residues. V was pared by 4 bases and J by 2 bases, with 9 bases between. The CDR3 nucleotides are TGTGCCAGTAGTAACGGGGAGGCCTACAATGAGCAGTTCTTC. Amino acids: CASSNGEAYNEQFF.

This chain joins TRBV18 and TRBJ1-3; no firm D call. Deletions cut 5 bases from V and 0 bases from J, with 14 bases between. Germline CDR1 and CDR2: KGHSH and LQKENI. The CDR3 runs 16 residues. The CDR3 DNA sequence: TGTGCCAGCTCAGTCCGGGAGATCAACTCTGGAAACACCATATATTTT. Amino acid sequence: CASSVREINSGNTIYF. The full variable domain, in which reference TRBV18 and TRBJ1-3 provide the parts outside the CDR3, is NAGVMQNPRHLVRRRGQEARLRCSPMKGHSHVYWYRQLPEEGLKFMVYLQKENIIDESGMPKERFSAEFPKEGPSILRIQQVVRGDSAAYFCASSVREINSGNTIYFGEGSWLTVV.

The chain couples TRBV10-1 to TRBJ1-2, with TRBD1 matching over 7 bases. After removal of 0 bases from V and 4 bases from J, the junction contained 2 bases not matched to a gene. This CDR3 is built from 14 residues. Germline V gene lookup returns CDR1 WNHNN and CDR2 SYGVQD (reference sequence). In DNA form, the CDR3 reads TGCGCCAGCAGTGAGTCGAGGGACAGCTATGGCTACACCTTC. This encodes CASSESRDSYGYTF.

V and J are TRBV11-3 and TRBJ2-2; the D is unclear. The V gene lost 1 base and the J gene lost 0 bases, with 6 bases spanning the gap. Germline V CDR1 and CDR2: SGHNT, YENEEA. The CDR3 sequence is 15 residues long. Here the CDR3 reads CASSLGGSNTGELFF. CDR3 sequence (DNA): TGTGCCAGCAGCTTAGGCGGATCGAACACCGGGGAGCTGTTTTTT.

The chain links TRBV4-2 to TRBJ1-4; the D gene is possibly TRBD1 (5 bases). With 1 base removed from V and 0 bases from J, the gap between germline ends came to 9 bases. Germline lookup yields CDR1 LGHNA and CDR2 YNFKEQ. The CDR3 covers 16 residues. The DNA of the CDR3 is TGTGCCAGCAGCCAAGGACAGCTTGCAACTAATGAAAAACTGTTTTTT. It is translated as CASSQGQLATNEKLFF.

This clone came up once. J is TRBJ2-7 and V is TRBV7-9; unclear D gene. The length of the CDR3 is 12 residues. Germline values: CDR1 SEHNR, CDR2 FQNEAQ (reference sequence). V lost 2 bases, J lost 2 bases, and 4 bases lay in between. The CDR3 reads CASSLTTYEQYF. CDR3 sequence (DNA): TGTGCCAGCAGCTTAACAACCTACGAGCAGTACTTC.

V usage is TRBV6-5 and J usage is TRBJ1-5; no clear D. V lost 0 bases, J lost 0 bases, and 9 bases lay in between. CDR1 is MNHEY, CDR2 SVGAGI, per germline. CDR3 length: 16 residues. CDR3 nucleotide sequence: TGTGCCAGCAGTTACTCCCCAGACTATAGCAATCAGCCCCAGCATTTT. It specifies CASSYSPDYSNQPQHF.

The chain has TRBV5-4 and TRBJ1-3; 7 bases map to TRBD1. Germline trimming cut 4 bases from V and 5 bases from J; bases unmatched to any gene: 6. The CDR3 consists of 14 residues. Germline V gene sequence: CDR1 SGHNT, CDR2 YYREEE (reference sequence). CDR3 in DNA: TGTGCCAGCAGCGTCCGGGACAGACGAAACACCATATATTTT. The encoded protein is CASSVRDRRNTIYF.

This chain connects TRBV7-9 to TRBJ2-3; possibly TRBD2 for D (5 bases). The V end was cut by 0 bases, the J end by 2 bases, with 9 bases between. CDR1 SEHNR and CDR2 FQNEAQ come from the germline V gene (reference sequence). The CDR3 is 15 amino acids. In DNA form, the CDR3 reads TGTGCCAGCAGCTTAGCCGGGATACCCACAGATACGCAGTATTTT. It encodes CASSLAGIPTDTQYF. The full variable domain, in which reference TRBV7-9 and TRBJ2-3 provide the parts outside the CDR3, is DTGVSQNPRHKITKRGQNVTFRCDPISEHNRLYWYRQTLGQGPEFLTYFQNEAQLEKSRLLSDRFSAERPKGSFSTLEIQRTEQGDSAMYLCASSLAGIPTDTQYFGPGTRLTVL.

The chain employs TRBV5-4 and TRBJ1-2; possibly TRBD1 for D (5 bases). The germline V gene encodes CDR1 SGHNT and CDR2 YYREEE (reference sequence). The CDR3 consists of 12 residues. The V and J ends lost 4 bases and 5 bases respectively, with 9 bases between them. The CDR3 nucleotides are TGTGCCAGCAGCGTCAGGGAATATGGCTACACCTTC. Protein sequence: CASSVREYGYTF.

The V call is TRBV19, the J call TRBJ2-1; TRBD1 might be the D (5 bases). Germline-derived CDR1 and CDR2 are LNHDA and SQIVND (reference sequence). The CDR3 has 13 amino acids. V gave up 4 bases and J gave up 7 bases, with 11 bases separating them. The CDR3 bases are TGTGCCAGTAGTAATCAGCAGGGTAATGAGCAGTTCTTC. It yields the protein CASSNQQGNEQFF.

The chain uses TRBV5-5 and TRBJ1-5, with 7 bases identical to TRBD1. The junction had 4 bases not matched to a gene; V was cut back by 4 bases and J by 3 bases. Germline values: CDR1 SGHKS, CDR2 YYEKEE (reference sequence). This CDR3 has 14 residues. This chain's CDR3 is CASSQGQFNQPQHF. The CDR3 DNA is TGTGCCAGCAGCCAGGGACAGTTCAATCAGCCCCAGCATTTT.

The gene calls are TRBV5-4 and TRBJ2-5; D not resolved. This CDR3 has 13 amino acids. With 1 base removed from V and 4 bases from J, the gap between germline ends came to 8 bases. The germline V gene has CDR1 SGHNT and CDR2 YYREEE (reference sequence). The CDR3 DNA is TGTGCCAGCAGCTTGAAACCAGGAGAGACCCAGTACTTC. Its protein product is CASSLKPGETQYF.

This clone was counted a single time. The gene calls are TRBV5-1 and TRBJ1-5, with TRBD1 identical over 9 bases. The V gene's germline CDR1 is SGHRS and CDR2 YFSETQ. The CDR3 has 15 residues. Trimming took 4 bases from V and 4 from J; bases not matched to a gene: 6. The chain's CDR3 is CASSLQGAENQPQHF. The CDR3 DNA reads as TGCGCCAGCAGCCTACAGGGGGCGGAAAATCAGCCCCAGCATTTT.